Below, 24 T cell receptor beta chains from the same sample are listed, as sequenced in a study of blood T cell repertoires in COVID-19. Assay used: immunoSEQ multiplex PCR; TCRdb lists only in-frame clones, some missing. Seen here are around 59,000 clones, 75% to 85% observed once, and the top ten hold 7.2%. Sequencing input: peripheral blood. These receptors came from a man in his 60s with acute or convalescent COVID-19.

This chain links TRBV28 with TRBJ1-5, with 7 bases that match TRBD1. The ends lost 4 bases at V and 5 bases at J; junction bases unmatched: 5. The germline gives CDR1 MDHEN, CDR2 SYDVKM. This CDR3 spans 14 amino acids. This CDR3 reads CASSSRQGHQPQHF. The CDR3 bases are TGTGCCAGCAGTTCGCGACAGGGACATCAGCCCCAGCATTTT.

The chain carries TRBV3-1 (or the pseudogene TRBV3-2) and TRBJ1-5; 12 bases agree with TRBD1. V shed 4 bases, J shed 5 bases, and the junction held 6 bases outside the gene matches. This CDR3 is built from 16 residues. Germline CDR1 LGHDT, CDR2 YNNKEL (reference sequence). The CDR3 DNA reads TGTGCCAGCAGCCCCTCCCGGGACAGGGGGCATCAGCCCCAGCATTTT. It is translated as CASSPSRDRGHQPQHF.

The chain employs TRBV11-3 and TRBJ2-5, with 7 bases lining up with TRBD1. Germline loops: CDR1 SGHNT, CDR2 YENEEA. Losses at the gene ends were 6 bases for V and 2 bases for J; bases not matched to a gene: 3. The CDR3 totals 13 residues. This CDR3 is CASSRDSQETQYF. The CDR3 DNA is TGTGCCAGCAGTAGGGACAGTCAAGAGACCCAGTACTTC.

CDR3 sequence: CASSLSRNQETQYF. The CDR3, as DNA: TGTGCCAGCAGCTTGAGTCGCAACCAAGAGACCCAGTACTTC. V usage is TRBV7-2 and J usage is TRBJ2-5; D not resolved. Trimming left V 3 bases short and J 0 bases short, with 8 bases between. CDR1 is SGHTA, CDR2 FQGNSA, per germline. The CDR3 has 14 residues. Full variable domain (rest looked up from reference TRBV7-2 and TRBJ2-5): GAGVSQSPSNKVTEKGKDVELRCDPISGHTALYWYRQSLGQGLEFLIYFQGNSAPDKSGLPSDRFSAERTGGSVSTLTIQRTQQEDSAVYLCASSLSRNQETQYFGPGTRLLVL.

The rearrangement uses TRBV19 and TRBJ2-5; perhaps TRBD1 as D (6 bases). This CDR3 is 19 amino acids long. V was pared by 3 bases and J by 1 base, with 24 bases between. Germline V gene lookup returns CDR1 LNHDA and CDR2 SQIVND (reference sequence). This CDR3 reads CASSMRGVGQRTPQETQYF. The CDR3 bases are TGTGCCAGTAGTATGAGGGGCGTAGGACAGCGAACCCCCCAAGAGACCCAGTACTTC.

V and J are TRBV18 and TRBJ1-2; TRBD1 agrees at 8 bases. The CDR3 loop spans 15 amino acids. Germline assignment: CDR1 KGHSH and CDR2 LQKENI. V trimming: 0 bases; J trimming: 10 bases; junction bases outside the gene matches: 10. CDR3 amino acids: CASSPPGQGMIDYTF. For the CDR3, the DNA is TGTGCCAGCTCACCACCTGGACAGGGAATGATTGACTACACCTTC.

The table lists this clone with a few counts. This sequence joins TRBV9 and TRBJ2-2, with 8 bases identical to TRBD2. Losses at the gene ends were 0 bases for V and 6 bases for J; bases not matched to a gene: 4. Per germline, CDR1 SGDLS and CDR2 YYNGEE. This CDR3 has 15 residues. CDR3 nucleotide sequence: TGTGCCAGCAGCGTAGGCGGGGGGCCCCCCGGGGAGCTGTTTTTT. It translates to CASSVGGGPPGELFF. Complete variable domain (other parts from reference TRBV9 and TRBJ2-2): DSGVTQTPKHLITATGQRVTLRCSPRSGDLSVYWYQQSLDQGLQFLIQYYNGEERAKGNILERFSAQQFPDLHSELNLSSLELGDSALYFCASSVGGGPPGELFFGEGSRLTVL.

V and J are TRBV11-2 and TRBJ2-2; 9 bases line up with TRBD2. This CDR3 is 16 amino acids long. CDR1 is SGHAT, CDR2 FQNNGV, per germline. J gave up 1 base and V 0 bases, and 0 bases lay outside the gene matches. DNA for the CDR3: TGTGCCAGCAGCTTAGATAGCGGGGGGAACACCGGGGAGCTGTTTTTT. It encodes CASSLDSGGNTGELFF.

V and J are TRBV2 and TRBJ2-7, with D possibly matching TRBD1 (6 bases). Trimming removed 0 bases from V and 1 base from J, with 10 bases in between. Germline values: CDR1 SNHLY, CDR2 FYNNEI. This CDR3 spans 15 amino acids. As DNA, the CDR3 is TGTGCCAGCAGTGAAGCCGGGACACCTTCCTACGAGCAGTACTTC. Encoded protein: CASSEAGTPSYEQYF.

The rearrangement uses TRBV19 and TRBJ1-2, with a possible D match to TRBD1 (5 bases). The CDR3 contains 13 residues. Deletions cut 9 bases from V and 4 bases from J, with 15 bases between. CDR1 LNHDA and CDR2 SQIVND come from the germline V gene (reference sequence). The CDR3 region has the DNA TGTGCCAGCGGGGAGGCAGGGCGCTATGGCTACACCTTC. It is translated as CASGEAGRYGYTF.

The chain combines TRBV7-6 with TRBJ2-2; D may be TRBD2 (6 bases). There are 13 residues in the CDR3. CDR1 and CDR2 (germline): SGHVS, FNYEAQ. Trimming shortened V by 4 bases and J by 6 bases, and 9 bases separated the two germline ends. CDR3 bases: TGTGCCAGCAGCTCGCCGGGGGCCGGGGAGCTGTTTTTT. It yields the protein CASSSPGAGELFF.

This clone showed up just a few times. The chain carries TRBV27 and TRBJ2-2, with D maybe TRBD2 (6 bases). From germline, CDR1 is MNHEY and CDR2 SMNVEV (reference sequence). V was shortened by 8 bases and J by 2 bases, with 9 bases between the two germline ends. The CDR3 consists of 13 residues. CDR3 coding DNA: TGTGCCAGCGGGGGGTTAAACACCGGGGAGCTGTTTTTT. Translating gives CASGGLNTGELFF.

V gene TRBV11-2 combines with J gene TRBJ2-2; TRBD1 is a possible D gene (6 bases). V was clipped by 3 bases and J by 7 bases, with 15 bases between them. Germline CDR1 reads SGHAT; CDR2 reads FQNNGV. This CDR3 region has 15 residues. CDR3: CASSFRTGLGGELFF. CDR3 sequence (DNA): TGTGCCAGCAGCTTCCGTACAGGGTTGGGCGGGGAGCTGTTTTTT.

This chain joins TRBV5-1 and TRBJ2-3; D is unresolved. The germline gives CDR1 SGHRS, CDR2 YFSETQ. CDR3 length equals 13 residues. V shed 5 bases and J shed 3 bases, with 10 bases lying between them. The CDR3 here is CASRNRGTDTQYF. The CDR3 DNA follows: TGCGCCAGCAGGAACCGAGGAACAGATACGCAGTATTTT.

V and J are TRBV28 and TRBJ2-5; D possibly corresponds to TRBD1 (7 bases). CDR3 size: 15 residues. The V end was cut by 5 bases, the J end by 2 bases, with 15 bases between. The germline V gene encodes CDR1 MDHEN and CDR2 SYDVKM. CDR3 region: CASSGGTALQETQYF. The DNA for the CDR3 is TGTGCCAGCAGTGGGGGGACAGCACTTCAAGAGACCCAGTACTTC.

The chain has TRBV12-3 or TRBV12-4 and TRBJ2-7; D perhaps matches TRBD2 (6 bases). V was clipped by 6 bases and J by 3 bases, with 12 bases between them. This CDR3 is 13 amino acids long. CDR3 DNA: TGTGCCAGCAGGAACCGGGAGAACTACGAGCAGTACTTC. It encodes CASRNRENYEQYF.

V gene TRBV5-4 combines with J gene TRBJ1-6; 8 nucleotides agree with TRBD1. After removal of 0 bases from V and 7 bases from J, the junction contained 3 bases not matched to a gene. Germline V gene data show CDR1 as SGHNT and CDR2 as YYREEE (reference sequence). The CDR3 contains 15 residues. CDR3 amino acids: CASSLDRGENSPLHF. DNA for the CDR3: TGTGCCAGCAGCTTGGACAGGGGGGAAAATTCACCCCTCCACTTT.

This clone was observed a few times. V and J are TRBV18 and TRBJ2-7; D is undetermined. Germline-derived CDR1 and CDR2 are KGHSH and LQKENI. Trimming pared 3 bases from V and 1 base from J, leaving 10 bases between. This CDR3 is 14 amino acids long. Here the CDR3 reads CASSPSGLSYEQYF. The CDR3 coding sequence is TGTGCCAGCTCACCGAGTGGGCTGTCCTACGAGCAGTACTTC.

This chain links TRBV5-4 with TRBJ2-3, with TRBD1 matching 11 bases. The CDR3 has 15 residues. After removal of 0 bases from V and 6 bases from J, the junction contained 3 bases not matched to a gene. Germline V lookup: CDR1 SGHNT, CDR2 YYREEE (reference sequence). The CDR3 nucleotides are TGTGCCAGCAGCTTGGGGGGACAGGGGGAGGATACGCAGTATTTT. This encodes CASSLGGQGEDTQYF.

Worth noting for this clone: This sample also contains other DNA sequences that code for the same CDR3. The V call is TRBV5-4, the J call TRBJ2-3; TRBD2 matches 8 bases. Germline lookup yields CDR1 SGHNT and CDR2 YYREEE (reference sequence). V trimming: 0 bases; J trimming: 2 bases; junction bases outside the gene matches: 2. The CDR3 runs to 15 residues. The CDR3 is CASSLGGGNTDTQYF. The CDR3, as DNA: TGTGCCAGCAGCTTGGGCGGGGGGAACACAGATACGCAGTATTTT. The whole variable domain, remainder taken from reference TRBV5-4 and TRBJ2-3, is ETGVTQSPTHLIKTRGQQVTLRCSSQSGHNTVSWYQQALGQGPQFIFQYYREEENGRGNFPPRFSGLQFPNYSSELNVNALELDDSALYLCASSLGGGNTDTQYFGPGTRLTVL.

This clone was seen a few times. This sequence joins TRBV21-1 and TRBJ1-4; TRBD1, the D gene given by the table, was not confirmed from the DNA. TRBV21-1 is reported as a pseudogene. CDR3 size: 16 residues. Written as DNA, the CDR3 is TGTGCCAGCACCCACATGCCGGGACAGACAAATGAAAAACTGTTTTTT. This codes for CASTHMPGQTNEKLFF.

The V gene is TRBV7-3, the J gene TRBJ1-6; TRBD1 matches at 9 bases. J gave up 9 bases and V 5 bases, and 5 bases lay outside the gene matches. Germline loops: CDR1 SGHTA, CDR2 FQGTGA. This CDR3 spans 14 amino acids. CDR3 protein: CASSHGTGFSPLHF. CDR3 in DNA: TGTGCCAGCAGCCACGGGACAGGGTTTTCACCCCTCCACTTT.

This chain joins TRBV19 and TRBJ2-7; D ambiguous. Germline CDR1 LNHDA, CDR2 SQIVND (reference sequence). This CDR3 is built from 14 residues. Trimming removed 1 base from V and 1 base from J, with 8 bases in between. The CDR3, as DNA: TGTGCCAGTAGTATAGCCACTGGTTCCTACGAGCAGTACTTC. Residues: CASSIATGSYEQYF. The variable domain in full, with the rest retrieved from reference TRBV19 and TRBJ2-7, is DGGITQSPKYLFRKEGQNVTLSCEQNLNHDAMYWYRQDPGQGLRLIYYSQIVNDFQKGDIAEGYSVSREKKESFPLTVTSAQKNPTAFYLCASSIATGSYEQYFGPGTRLTVT.

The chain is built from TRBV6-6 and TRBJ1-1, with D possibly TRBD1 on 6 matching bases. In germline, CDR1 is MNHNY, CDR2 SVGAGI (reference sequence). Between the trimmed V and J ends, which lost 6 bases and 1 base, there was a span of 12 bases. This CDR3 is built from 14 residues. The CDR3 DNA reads TGTGCCAGCAGCCCGGGACAAGGGAACACTGAAGCTTTCTTT. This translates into CASSPGQGNTEAFF.